The T cell receptor (beta chain) under discussion was sequenced for a study of graft-versus-host responses after intestinal transplantation. Overall study context: Uniformly, recipients were administered anti-thymocyte globulin induction with subsequent tacrolimus and steroids for roughly three years.

General study findings and limits: Early declines in HvG clones that occurred post-transplant were associated with peak circulating GvH clone levels. The study found high graft-versus-host to host-versus-graft clonal ratios in allografts of patients with graft-donor T cell macrochimerism. Some GvH clones were seen earlier in gut or blood, suggesting intestinal origin.

To note about this clone: Its cognate antigen is unknown.

CDR3 length: 14 amino acids. Trimming left V 6 bases short and J 6 bases short, with 14 bases between. The germline V gene encodes CDR1 MNHEY and CDR2 SVGAGI. Produced via immunoSEQ multiplex PCR; TCRdb's table is partial and in-frame only. The table has about 88,000 clones, 94% seen once. The J gene is TRBJ1-4, the V gene TRBV6-5, with TRBD1 as a possible D gene (6 bases). This TCR came from a human donor who was the organ donor for an intestinal transplant. The starting material was unstimulated CD4+ T cells sorted from spleen or lymph node cells, obtained before transplant. The CDR3 bases are TGTGCCAGCAGATGGACAGCGCGGGATGAAAAACTGTTTTTT. Protein: CASRWTARDEKLFF.